A selection of T cell receptor beta chains follows, all from one sample in a study of PD-L1 blockade in urothelial cancer. This table comes from immunoSEQ multiplex PCR, and its TCRdb copy is limited to in-frame clones, with some not included. The table shows about 130,000 clones, with 70% to 85% occurring only once. The sequences come from PBMCs, collected around atezolizumab (anti-PD-L1) treatment. Source of these receptors: a man aged 50 to 60 with urothelial cancer. CDR3s include the opening cysteine and the closing phenylalanine or tryptophan. A D gene is named only where the DNA matches it firmly. Clone sizes are given selectively: once, few, many, or a class where the clone is expanded.

abundance: -
v_gene: TRBV6-1
d_gene: TRBD1
j_gene: TRBJ2-7
CDR3nt: TGTGCCAGCAGTGATGGGTCAGGGACAGCTGTTCTGATCCACGAGCAGTACTTC
CDR3aa: CASSDGSGTAVLIHEQYF

abundance: -
v_gene: TRBV15
d_gene: -
j_gene: TRBJ2-7
CDR3nt: TGTGCCACCAGCCCTGCTAGTCGGGTGGGCGAGCAGTACTTC
CDR3aa: CATSPASRVGEQYF

abundance: -
v_gene: TRBV6-5
d_gene: -
j_gene: TRBJ2-4
CDR3nt: TGTGCCAGCAGCGACGACAGACTAGCCAAAAACATTCAGTACTTC
CDR3aa: CASSDDRLAKNIQYF

abundance: -
v_gene: TRBV30
d_gene: -
j_gene: TRBJ2-1
CDR3nt: TGTGCCTGGAAGAGGGGGGGGGTCAACAATGAGCAGTTCTTC
CDR3aa: CAWKRGGVNNEQFF

abundance: -
v_gene: TRBV6-5
d_gene: TRBD1
j_gene: TRBJ2-7
CDR3nt: TGTGCCAGCAGTTACCGGACAGGGGGAAGTACGTACTTC
CDR3aa: CASSYRTGGSTYF

abundance: -
v_gene: TRBV27
d_gene: -
j_gene: TRBJ2-1
CDR3nt: TGTGCCAGCAGTTTAGACGGGAGTGGATACAATGAGCAGTTCTTC
CDR3aa: CASSLDGSGYNEQFF

abundance: -
v_gene: TRBV2
d_gene: TRBD1
j_gene: TRBJ1-5
CDR3nt: TGTGCCAGCAGTGGCCCAGGGGGTAGCAATCAGCCCCAGCATTTT
CDR3aa: CASSGPGGSNQPQHF

abundance: -
v_gene: TRBV11-2
d_gene: TRBD1
j_gene: TRBJ1-2
CDR3nt: TGTGCCAGCAGCTCCCCCCTCGGGACAGGCATCTATGGCTACACCTTC
CDR3aa: CASSSPLGTGIYGYTF

abundance: -
v_gene: TRBV5-6
d_gene: -
j_gene: TRBJ2-7
CDR3nt: TGTGCCAGCAGGCCTAGCGTAACGTCCTACGAGCAGTACTTC
CDR3aa: CASRPSVTSYEQYF

abundance: -
v_gene: TRBV7-9
d_gene: TRBD2
j_gene: TRBJ2-2
CDR3nt: TGTGCCAGCAGCTTAGTGGGCGGGAGTGGCACCGGGGAGCTGTTTTTT
CDR3aa: CASSLVGGSGTGELFF

abundance: -
v_gene: TRBV7-3
d_gene: -
j_gene: TRBJ2-1
CDR3nt: TGTGCCAGCAGCTTAAGCACTACCTCCTACAATGAGCAGTTCTTC
CDR3aa: CASSLSTTSYNEQFF

abundance: -
v_gene: TRBV28
d_gene: -
j_gene: TRBJ1-5
CDR3nt: TGTGCCAGCGGCAGACAGGCTACCAATCAGCCCCAGCATTTT
CDR3aa: CASGRQATNQPQHF

abundance: -
v_gene: TRBV5-1
d_gene: TRBD2
j_gene: TRBJ2-7
CDR3nt: TGCGCCAGCAGCTTGTCCCCTCACTACTTAGCGGGAGGGAACTACGAGCAGTACTTC
CDR3aa: CASSLSPHYLAGGNYEQYF

abundance: -
v_gene: TRBV30
d_gene: -
j_gene: TRBJ2-4
CDR3nt: TGTGCAGGGGCCCTAGCCAAAAACATTCAGTACTTC
CDR3aa: CAGALAKNIQYF

abundance: -
v_gene: TRBV6-6
d_gene: TRBD1
j_gene: TRBJ1-4
CDR3nt: TGTGCCAGCAGCGGGGACAGGGGTGGTGAAAAACTGTTTTTT
CDR3aa: CASSGDRGGEKLFF

abundance: -
v_gene: TRBV6-6
d_gene: TRBD1
j_gene: TRBJ1-4
CDR3nt: TGTGCCAGCCGGGACAGTCATGAAAAACTGTTTTTT
CDR3aa: CASRDSHEKLFF

abundance: -
v_gene: TRBV29-1
d_gene: TRBD1
j_gene: TRBJ1-5
CDR3nt: TGCAGCGTTTCCGGGACAGGGGACGATCAGCCCCAGCATTTT
CDR3aa: CSVSGTGDDQPQHF

abundance: -
v_gene: TRBV18
d_gene: TRBD1
j_gene: TRBJ1-1
CDR3nt: TGTGCCAGCTCCCGGACGGGACAGGAGGAAGGAGGAGCTTTCTTT
CDR3aa: CASSRTGQEEGGAFF

abundance: -
v_gene: TRBV30
d_gene: -
j_gene: TRBJ2-3
CDR3nt: TGTGCCTGGAGTCATCAGATTACAGATACGCAGTATTTT
CDR3aa: CAWSHQITDTQYF

abundance: -
v_gene: TRBV27
d_gene: TRBD1
j_gene: TRBJ2-6
CDR3nt: TGTGCCAGCAGTTTTAACAGGGGTAGCTCTGGGGCCAACGTCCTGACTTTC
CDR3aa: CASSFNRGSSGANVLTF

abundance: -
v_gene: TRBV5-5
d_gene: TRBD1
j_gene: TRBJ1-3
CDR3nt: TGTGCCAGCAGCGGCAGGGGGGTCCCGGGAAACACCATATATTTT
CDR3aa: CASSGRGVPGNTIYF

abundance: -
v_gene: TRBV7-3
d_gene: TRBD2
j_gene: TRBJ2-1
CDR3nt: TGTGCCAGCAGCTTAACTCCGGGACTAGCGGGAGGGGGTGAGCAGTTCTTC
CDR3aa: CASSLTPGLAGGGEQFF

abundance: -
v_gene: TRBV7-2
d_gene: TRBD2
j_gene: TRBJ2-5
CDR3nt: TGTGCCAGCGTCCAACTAGCGGGAGAAGAGACCCAGTACTTC
CDR3aa: CASVQLAGEETQYF

abundance: once
v_gene: TRBV7-2
d_gene: TRBD1
j_gene: TRBJ2-5
CDR3nt: TGTGCCAGCAGCCCCTTCATCCGACAGGGATCGTACCAAGAGACCCAGTACTTC
CDR3aa: CASSPFIRQGSYQETQYF

abundance: -
v_gene: TRBV27
d_gene: -
j_gene: TRBJ2-1
CDR3nt: TGTGCCAGCAGTTTAGCCGTTACGTTCGGCAATGAGCAGTTCTTC
CDR3aa: CASSLAVTFGNEQFF

abundance: -
v_gene: TRBV7-2
d_gene: -
j_gene: TRBJ2-3
CDR3nt: TGTGCCAGCAGCTTTTCTTTAGGGGAGGCAGATACGCAGTATTTT
CDR3aa: CASSFSLGEADTQYF

abundance: -
v_gene: TRBV5-1
d_gene: TRBD1
j_gene: TRBJ1-6
CDR3nt: TGCGCCAGCAGCGGACAGGGGTTGATAGCACCCCTCCACTTT
CDR3aa: CASSGQGLIAPLHF

abundance: -
v_gene: TRBV2
d_gene: TRBD2
j_gene: TRBJ2-3
CDR3nt: TGTGCCAGCACCCCACGGGGGGTCGGACCGATCACAGATACGCAGTATTTT
CDR3aa: CASTPRGVGPITDTQYF

abundance: -
v_gene: TRBV7-9
d_gene: TRBD1
j_gene: TRBJ1-6
CDR3nt: TGTGCCAGCAGCAGTACCGGGACAGGGAGCTCCTATAATTCACCCCTCCACTTT
CDR3aa: CASSSTGTGSSYNSPLHF

abundance: -
v_gene: TRBV5-4
d_gene: TRBD1
j_gene: TRBJ1-1
CDR3nt: TGTGCCAGCAGCGAACAGGGGAGGACTGAAGCTTTCTTT
CDR3aa: CASSEQGRTEAFF

abundance: -
v_gene: TRBV29-1
d_gene: TRBD1
j_gene: TRBJ2-7
CDR3nt: TGCAGCGTTGTAACACAGGGGGACTACGAGCAGTACTTC
CDR3aa: CSVVTQGDYEQYF

abundance: -
v_gene: TRBV5-1
d_gene: TRBD2
j_gene: TRBJ2-7
CDR3nt: TGCGCCAGCAGTTTCACTAGCGGGGTTACCTACGAGCAGTACTTC
CDR3aa: CASSFTSGVTYEQYF

abundance: once
v_gene: TRBV6-1
d_gene: -
j_gene: TRBJ1-2
CDR3nt: TGTGCCAGCAGTGAAGCAGGCAAAGAGGATGGCTACACCTTC
CDR3aa: CASSEAGKEDGYTF

abundance: few
v_gene: TRBV7-7
d_gene: TRBD1
j_gene: TRBJ2-7
CDR3nt: TGTGCTAGCAGTCGCCCGGGACAGGTTTCCTACGAGCAGTACTTC
CDR3aa: CASSRPGQVSYEQYF

abundance: -
v_gene: TRBV27
d_gene: -
j_gene: TRBJ2-6
CDR3nt: TGTGCCAGCACCAAACCCGGGGGATCTGGGGCCAACGTCCTGACTTTC
CDR3aa: CASTKPGGSGANVLTF

abundance: -
v_gene: TRBV7-9
d_gene: -
j_gene: TRBJ2-1
CDR3nt: TGTGCCAGCAGCTTTTGGGTCCGTCGGGGGAGATCCTACAATGAGCAGTTCTTC
CDR3aa: CASSFWVRRGRSYNEQFF

abundance: -
v_gene: TRBV28
d_gene: -
j_gene: TRBJ1-5
CDR3nt: TGTGCCAGCAGGAGCCCGGGACTTCAGGGTCAGCCCCAGCATTTT
CDR3aa: CASRSPGLQGQPQHF

abundance: -
v_gene: TRBV19
d_gene: -
j_gene: TRBJ2-3
CDR3nt: TGTGCCAGTAGTCATCGGGGATACACAGATACGCAGTATTTT
CDR3aa: CASSHRGYTDTQYF

abundance: once
v_gene: TRBV6-1
d_gene: -
j_gene: TRBJ1-1
CDR3nt: TGTGCCAGCAGTGTAGTCAGGGGGAACACTGAAGCTTTCTTT
CDR3aa: CASSVVRGNTEAFF

abundance: -
v_gene: TRBV5-1
d_gene: TRBD2
j_gene: TRBJ2-1
CDR3nt: TGCGCCAGCAGCTTCGCTAGCGGGAGTCCCCTTCTCAAATCGGAGCAGTTCTTC
CDR3aa: CASSFASGSPLLKSEQFF

abundance: -
v_gene: TRBV30
d_gene: TRBD1
j_gene: TRBJ2-1
CDR3nt: TGTGCCTGGAGTATCGGAACCGGGACAGGGGGCAACAATGAGCAGTTCTTC
CDR3aa: CAWSIGTGTGGNNEQFF

abundance: -
v_gene: TRBV6-1
d_gene: TRBD2
j_gene: TRBJ2-3
CDR3nt: TGTGCCAGCGTCTATACTAGCGGGAGTCGGGATACGCAGTATTTT
CDR3aa: CASVYTSGSRDTQYF

abundance: -
v_gene: TRBV19
d_gene: TRBD1
j_gene: TRBJ2-1
CDR3nt: TGTGCCAGCAGCAAGCCCGGGACAGGGGCGTACAATGAGCAGTTCTTC
CDR3aa: CASSKPGTGAYNEQFF

abundance: -
v_gene: TRBV5-1
d_gene: -
j_gene: TRBJ1-4
CDR3nt: TGCGCCAGCAGCTTGGCCCGAAGCCGTTCTTTAAATGAAAAACTGTTTTTT
CDR3aa: CASSLARSRSLNEKLFF

abundance: -
v_gene: TRBV28
d_gene: -
j_gene: TRBJ1-3
CDR3nt: TGTGCCAGCAATCAACAGGGTCGCTCTGGAAACACCATATATTTT
CDR3aa: CASNQQGRSGNTIYF

abundance: -
v_gene: TRBV7-9
d_gene: -
j_gene: TRBJ1-1
CDR3nt: TGTGCCAGCAGCCCGCGGATCCAGGGGCGAGTGGCTGAAGCTTTCTTT
CDR3aa: CASSPRIQGRVAEAFF

abundance: -
v_gene: TRBV7-2
d_gene: TRBD1
j_gene: TRBJ1-2
CDR3nt: TGTGCCAGCACCCTGACCTCGACAGGGAAGGGCTACACCTTC
CDR3aa: CASTLTSTGKGYTF

abundance: -
v_gene: TRBV5-6
d_gene: -
j_gene: TRBJ2-7
CDR3nt: TGTGCCAGCAGCTTGGCGGCGGGCGAGCAGTACTTC
CDR3aa: CASSLAAGEQYF

abundance: -
v_gene: TRBV7-2
d_gene: -
j_gene: TRBJ1-4
CDR3nt: TGTGCCAGCAGCTCCGCGATTACAACTAATGAAAAACTGTTTTTT
CDR3aa: CASSSAITTNEKLFF